These 8 T cell receptor beta chains share one sample of origin, sequenced in a study of blood T cell repertoires in COVID-19. Only in-frame clones appear in the TCRdb table, and some are missing; sequencing was by immunoSEQ multiplex PCR. The data contain some 200,000 clones, 84% of them singletons. Sequencing was performed on peripheral blood. The receptors stem from a woman aged 60-75 years with acute or convalescent COVID-19.

This clone was recorded a few times. The chain carries TRBV3-1 (or the pseudogene TRBV3-2) and TRBJ1-2, with D tentatively TRBD1 (6 bases). This CDR3 has 15 residues. V lost 4 bases to trimming and J lost 0 bases, with 12 bases between them. Germline loops: CDR1 LGHDT, CDR2 YNNKEL (reference sequence). The CDR3 protein is CASSLGAIPNYGYTF. The CDR3 nucleotides read TGTGCCAGCAGCCTGGGGGCCATTCCTAACTATGGCTACACCTTC.

This chain links TRBV14 with TRBJ1-1; weak D call: TRBD1 (6 bases). The CDR3 runs 15 residues. The V and J ends lost 4 bases and 5 bases respectively, with 17 bases between them. The germline CDR1 and CDR2 sequences are SGHDN and FVKESK. The CDR3 region is CASSPLGGAPTEAFF. The CDR3 coding sequence is TGTGCCAGCAGCCCTTTAGGGGGGGCGCCGACTGAAGCTTTCTTT.

This clone appeared a single time. The chain links TRBV2 to TRBJ1-6, with TRBD1 matching over 12 bases. V shed 8 bases, J shed 8 bases, and the junction held 7 bases outside the gene matches. CDR3 length equals 15 residues. The germline gives CDR1 SNHLY, CDR2 FYNNEI. The CDR3: CASGTGGSFYSPLHF. CDR3 nucleotides: TGTGCCAGCGGGACAGGGGGCTCGTTTTATTCACCCCTCCACTTT.

The chain joins TRBV6-1 to TRBJ2-7, with 7 bases that match TRBD1. With 3 bases clipped from V and 5 bases from J, the junction kept 4 bases outside the gene matches. The CDR3 runs 13 residues. The germline V gene has CDR1 MNHNS and CDR2 SASEGT. The CDR3 protein is CASSEGQYHEQYF. CDR3 bases: TGTGCCAGCAGTGAGGGACAGTATCACGAGCAGTACTTC.

The V and J genes are TRBV7-9 and TRBJ2-5; 14 bases are a match to TRBD2. Unmatched junction bases numbered 6, after V lost 2 bases and J lost 4 bases. The CDR3 is 17 amino acids. The germline CDR1 and CDR2 sequences are SEHNR and FQNEAQ (reference sequence). This CDR3 is CASSLTIGLAGGETQYF. In DNA form, the CDR3 reads TGTGCCAGCAGCTTAACCATTGGACTAGCGGGGGGAGAGACCCAGTACTTC.

The V call is TRBV2, the J call TRBJ1-4; D remains ambiguous. V was cut by 3 bases and J by 8 bases, with 13 bases left in between. This CDR3 has 14 residues. The germline V gene has CDR1 SNHLY and CDR2 FYNNEI. CDR3 sequence: CASSDPGIPEKLFF. Written as DNA, the CDR3 is TGTGCCAGCAGTGATCCGGGGATACCCGAAAAACTGTTTTTT.

The chain couples TRBV5-1 to TRBJ1-4, with TRBD1 identical over 8 bases. The CDR3 is 14 amino acids. Germline CDR1 and CDR2: SGHRS and YFSETQ. J lost 8 bases, V lost 3 bases, and 6 bases had no gene match. CDR3 coding DNA: TGCGCCAGCAGCTCCAGGGGGCTCGGGGAAAAACTGTTTTTT. Translation: CASSSRGLGEKLFF.

The chain links TRBV5-4 to TRBJ2-3; 7 positions agree with TRBD2. Trimming removed 1 base from V and 0 bases from J; junction bases left unmatched: 2. This CDR3 contains 15 residues. CDR1 SGHNT and CDR2 YYREEE come from the germline V gene (reference sequence). CDR3 sequence: CASSLSRGSTDTQYF. As DNA, the CDR3 is TGTGCCAGCAGCTTGTCGCGGGGGAGCACAGATACGCAGTATTTT.